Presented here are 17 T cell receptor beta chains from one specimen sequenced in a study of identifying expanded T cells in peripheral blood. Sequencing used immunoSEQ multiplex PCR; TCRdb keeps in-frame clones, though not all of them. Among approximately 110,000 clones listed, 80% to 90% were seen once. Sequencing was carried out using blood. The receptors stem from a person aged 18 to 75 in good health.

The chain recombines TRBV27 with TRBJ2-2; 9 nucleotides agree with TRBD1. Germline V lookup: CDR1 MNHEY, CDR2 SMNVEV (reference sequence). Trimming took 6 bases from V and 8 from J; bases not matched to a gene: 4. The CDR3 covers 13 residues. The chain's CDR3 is CASSLGTGGELFF. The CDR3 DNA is TGTGCCAGCAGCCTAGGGACAGGGGGGGAGCTGTTTTTT.

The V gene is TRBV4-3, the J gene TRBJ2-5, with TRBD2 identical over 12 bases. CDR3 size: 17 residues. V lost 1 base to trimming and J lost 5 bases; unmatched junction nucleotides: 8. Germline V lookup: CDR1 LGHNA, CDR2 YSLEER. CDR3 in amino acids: CASSQGLAGGPGETQYF. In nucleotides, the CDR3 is TGCGCCAGCAGCCAAGGTCTAGCGGGGGGGCCTGGGGAGACCCAGTACTTC.

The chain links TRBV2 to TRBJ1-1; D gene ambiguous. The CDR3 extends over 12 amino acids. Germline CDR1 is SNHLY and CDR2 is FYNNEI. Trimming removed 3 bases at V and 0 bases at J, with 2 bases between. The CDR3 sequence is CASSELNTEAFF. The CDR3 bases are TGTGCCAGCAGTGAGCTGAACACTGAAGCTTTCTTT.

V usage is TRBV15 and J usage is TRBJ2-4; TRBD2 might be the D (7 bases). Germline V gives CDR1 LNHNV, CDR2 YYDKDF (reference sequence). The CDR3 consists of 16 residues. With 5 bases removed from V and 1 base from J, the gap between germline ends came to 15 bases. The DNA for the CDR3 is TGTGCCACCAGCCCCGAGGGGGGGGCGGCCAAAAACATTCAGTACTTC. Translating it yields CATSPEGGAAKNIQYF.

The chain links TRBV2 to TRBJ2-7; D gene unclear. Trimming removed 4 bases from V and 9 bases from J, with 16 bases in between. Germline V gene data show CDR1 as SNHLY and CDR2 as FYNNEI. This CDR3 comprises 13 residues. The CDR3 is CASSVSLFLWQYF. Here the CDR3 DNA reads TGTGCCAGCAGTGTAAGCTTGTTCTTGTGGCAGTACTTC.

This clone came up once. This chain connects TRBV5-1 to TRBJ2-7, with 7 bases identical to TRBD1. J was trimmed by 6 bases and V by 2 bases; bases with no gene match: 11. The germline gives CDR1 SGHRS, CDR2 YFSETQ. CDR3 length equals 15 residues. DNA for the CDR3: TGCGCCAGCAGCTTAGCTCCCACAGGGGTGGGCGAGCAGTACTTC. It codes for CASSLAPTGVGEQYF.

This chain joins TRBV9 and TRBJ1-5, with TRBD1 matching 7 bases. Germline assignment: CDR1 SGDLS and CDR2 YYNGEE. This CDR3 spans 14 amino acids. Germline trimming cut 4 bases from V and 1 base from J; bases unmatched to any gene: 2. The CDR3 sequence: CASSRTGSNQPQHF. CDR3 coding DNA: TGTGCCAGCAGCCGGACAGGCAGCAATCAGCCCCAGCATTTT.

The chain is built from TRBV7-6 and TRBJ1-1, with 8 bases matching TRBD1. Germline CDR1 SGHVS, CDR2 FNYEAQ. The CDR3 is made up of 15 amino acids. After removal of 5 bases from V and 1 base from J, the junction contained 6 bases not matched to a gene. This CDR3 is CASSLRDRGNTEAFF. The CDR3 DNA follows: TGTGCCAGCAGCCTACGAGACAGGGGGAACACTGAAGCTTTCTTT.

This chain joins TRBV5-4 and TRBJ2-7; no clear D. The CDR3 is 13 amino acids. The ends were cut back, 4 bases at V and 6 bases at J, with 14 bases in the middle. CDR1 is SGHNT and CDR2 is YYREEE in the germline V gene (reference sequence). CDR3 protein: CASSQRTPGEQYF. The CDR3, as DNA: TGTGCCAGCAGCCAGAGAACACCGGGCGAGCAGTACTTC.

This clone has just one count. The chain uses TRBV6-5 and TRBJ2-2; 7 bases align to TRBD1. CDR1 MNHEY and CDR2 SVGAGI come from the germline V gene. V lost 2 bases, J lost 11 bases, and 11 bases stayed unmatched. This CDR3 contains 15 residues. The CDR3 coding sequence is TGTGCCAGCAGTTACCGTCGACAGGGTAGGAGCGAGCTGTTTTTT. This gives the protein CASSYRRQGRSELFF.

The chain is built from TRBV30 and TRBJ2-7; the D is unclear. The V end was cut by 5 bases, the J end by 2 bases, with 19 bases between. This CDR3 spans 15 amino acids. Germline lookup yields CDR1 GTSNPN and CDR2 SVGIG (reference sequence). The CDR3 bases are TGTGCCTGGGAAGCCCCAAATAGACCCCCCTACGAGCAGTACTTC. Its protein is CAWEAPNRPPYEQYF. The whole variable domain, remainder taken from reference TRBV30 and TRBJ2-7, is SQTIHQWPATLVQPVGSPLSLECTVEGTSNPNLYWYRQAAGRGLQLLFYSVGIGQISSEVPQNLSASRPQDRQFILSSKKLLLSDSGFYLCAWEAPNRPPYEQYFGPGTRLTVT.

The CDR3 here is CASSGTGFNQPQHF. CDR3 sequence (DNA): TGTGCCAGCAGTGGGACAGGATTTAATCAGCCCCAGCATTTT. The gene calls are TRBV6-5 and TRBJ1-5; TRBD1 agrees at 8 bases. V lost 5 bases and J lost 4; bases outside the gene matches: 4. The CDR3 is 14 residues long. CDR1 and CDR2 from the germline V gene are MNHEY and SVGAGI.

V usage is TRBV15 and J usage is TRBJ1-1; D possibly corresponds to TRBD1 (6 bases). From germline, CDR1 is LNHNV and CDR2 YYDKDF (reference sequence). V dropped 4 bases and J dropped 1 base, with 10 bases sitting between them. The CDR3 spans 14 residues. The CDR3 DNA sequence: TGTGCCACCAGCAAAGACAGGTCGAACACTGAAGCTTTCTTT. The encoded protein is CATSKDRSNTEAFF.

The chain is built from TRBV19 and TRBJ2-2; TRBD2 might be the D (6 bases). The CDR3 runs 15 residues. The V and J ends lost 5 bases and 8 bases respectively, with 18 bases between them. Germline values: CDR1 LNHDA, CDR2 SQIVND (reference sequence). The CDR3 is CASSLSGLDTGELFF. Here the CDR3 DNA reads TGTGCCAGTAGTCTTTCGGGACTCGATACGGGGGAGCTGTTTTTT.

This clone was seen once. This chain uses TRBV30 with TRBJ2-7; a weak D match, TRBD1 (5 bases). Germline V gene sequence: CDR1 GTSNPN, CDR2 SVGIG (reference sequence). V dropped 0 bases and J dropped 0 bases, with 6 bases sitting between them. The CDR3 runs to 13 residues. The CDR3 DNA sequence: TGTGCCTGGAGTGTAGGGGACTCCTACGAGCAGTACTTC. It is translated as CAWSVGDSYEQYF.

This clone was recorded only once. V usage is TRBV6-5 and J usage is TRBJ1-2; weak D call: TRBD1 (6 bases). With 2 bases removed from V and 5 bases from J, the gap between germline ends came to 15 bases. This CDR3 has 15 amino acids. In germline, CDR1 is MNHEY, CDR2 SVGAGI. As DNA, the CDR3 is TGTGCCAGCAGTTACAGCCTAGGGGGGGCATATGGCTACACCTTC. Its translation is CASSYSLGGAYGYTF.

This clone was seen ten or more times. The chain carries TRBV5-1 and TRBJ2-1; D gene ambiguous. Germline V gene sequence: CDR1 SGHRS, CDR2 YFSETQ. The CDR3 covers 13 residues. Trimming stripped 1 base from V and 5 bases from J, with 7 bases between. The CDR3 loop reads CASSLNTNNEQFF. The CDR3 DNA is TGCGCCAGCAGCTTGAATACAAACAATGAGCAGTTCTTC.